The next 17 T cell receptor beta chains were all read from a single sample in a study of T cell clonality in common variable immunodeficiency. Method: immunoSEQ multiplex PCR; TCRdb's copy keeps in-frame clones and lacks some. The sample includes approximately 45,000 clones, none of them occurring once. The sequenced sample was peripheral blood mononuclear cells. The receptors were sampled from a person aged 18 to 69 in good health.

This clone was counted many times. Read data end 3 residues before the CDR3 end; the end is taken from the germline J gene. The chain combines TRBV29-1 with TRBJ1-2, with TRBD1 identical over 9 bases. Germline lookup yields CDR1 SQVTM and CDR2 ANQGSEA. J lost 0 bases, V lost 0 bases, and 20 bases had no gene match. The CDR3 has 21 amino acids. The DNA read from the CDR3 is TGCAGCGTTGAAGACGACTTGGGGACAGGGCGCGTCCTCGGTTCTAACTATGGC. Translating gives CSVEDDLGTGRVLGSNYG. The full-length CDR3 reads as CSVEDDLGTGRVLGSNYGYTF.

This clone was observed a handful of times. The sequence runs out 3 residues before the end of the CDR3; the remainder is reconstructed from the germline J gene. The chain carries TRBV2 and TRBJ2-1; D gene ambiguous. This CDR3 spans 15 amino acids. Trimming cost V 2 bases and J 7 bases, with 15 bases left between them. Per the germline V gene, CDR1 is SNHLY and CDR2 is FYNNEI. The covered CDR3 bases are TGTGCCAGCAGTGAAAACGCAGTCTTATTAAATGAG. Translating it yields CASSENAVLLNE. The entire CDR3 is CASSENAVLLNEQFF.

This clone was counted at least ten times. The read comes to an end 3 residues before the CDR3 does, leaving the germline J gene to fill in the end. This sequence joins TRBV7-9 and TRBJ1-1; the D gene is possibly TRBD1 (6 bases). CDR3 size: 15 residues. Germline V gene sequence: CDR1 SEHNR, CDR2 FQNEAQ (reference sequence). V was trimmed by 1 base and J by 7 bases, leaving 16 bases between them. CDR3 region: CASSLGPAGGGEAFF. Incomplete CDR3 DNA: TGTGCCAGCAGCTTAGGACCCGCGGGGGGCGGTGAA.

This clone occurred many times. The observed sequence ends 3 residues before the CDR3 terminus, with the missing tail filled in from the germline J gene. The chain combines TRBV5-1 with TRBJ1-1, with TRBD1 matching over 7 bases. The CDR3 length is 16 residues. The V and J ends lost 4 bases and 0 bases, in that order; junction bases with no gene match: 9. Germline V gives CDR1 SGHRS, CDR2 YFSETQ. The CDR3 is CASSHGDRAMNTEAFF. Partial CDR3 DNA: TGCGCCAGCAGCCATGGAGACAGGGCTATGAACACTGAA.

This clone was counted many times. The CDR3 sequence is CASIQGAGETQYF. The DNA read from the CDR3 is TGTGCCAGCATACAGGGGGCAGGAGAGACC. The rearrangement uses TRBV13 and TRBJ2-5, with 9 nucleotides matching TRBD1. The read comes to an end 3 residues before the CDR3 does, leaving the germline J gene to fill in the end. J lost 4 bases, V lost 7 bases, and 4 bases had no gene match. The CDR3 spans 13 residues. The germline V gene has CDR1 PRHDT and CDR2 FYEKMQ (reference sequence).

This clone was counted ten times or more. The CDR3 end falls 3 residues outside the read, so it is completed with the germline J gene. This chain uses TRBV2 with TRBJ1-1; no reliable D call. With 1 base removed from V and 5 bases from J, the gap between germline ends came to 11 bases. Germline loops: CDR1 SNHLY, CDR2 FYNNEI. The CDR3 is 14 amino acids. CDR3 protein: CASSEGGSQTEAFF. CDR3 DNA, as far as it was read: TGTGCCAGCAGTGAAGGCGGGTCTCAGACTGAA.

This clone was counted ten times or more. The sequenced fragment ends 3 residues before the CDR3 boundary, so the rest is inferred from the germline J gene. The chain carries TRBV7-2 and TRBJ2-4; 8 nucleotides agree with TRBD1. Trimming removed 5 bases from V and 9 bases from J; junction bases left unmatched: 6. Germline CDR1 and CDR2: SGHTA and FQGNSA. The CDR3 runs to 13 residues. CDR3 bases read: TGTGCCAGCAGCCCAGACAGGGGAGGCATT. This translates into CASSPDRGGI. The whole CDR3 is CASSPDRGGIQYF.

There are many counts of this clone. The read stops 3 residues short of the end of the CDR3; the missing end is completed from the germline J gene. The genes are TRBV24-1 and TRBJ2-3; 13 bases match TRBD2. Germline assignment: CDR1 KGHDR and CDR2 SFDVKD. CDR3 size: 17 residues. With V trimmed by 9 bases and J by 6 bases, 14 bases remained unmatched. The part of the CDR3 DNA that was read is TGTGCCACCTCCACCCGAACTAGCGGGAGGGGAGCTGATACG. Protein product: CATSTRTSGRGADT. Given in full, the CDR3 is CATSTRTSGRGADTQYF.

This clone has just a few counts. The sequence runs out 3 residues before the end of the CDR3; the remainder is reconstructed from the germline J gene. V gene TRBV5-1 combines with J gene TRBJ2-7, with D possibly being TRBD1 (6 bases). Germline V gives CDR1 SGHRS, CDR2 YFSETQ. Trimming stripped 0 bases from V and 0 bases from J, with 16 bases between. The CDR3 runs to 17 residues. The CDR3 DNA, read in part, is TGCGCCAGCAGCTTGGCTACAGGGTATGGTCCCTCCTACGAG. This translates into CASSLATGYGPSYE. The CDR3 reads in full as CASSLATGYGPSYEQYF.

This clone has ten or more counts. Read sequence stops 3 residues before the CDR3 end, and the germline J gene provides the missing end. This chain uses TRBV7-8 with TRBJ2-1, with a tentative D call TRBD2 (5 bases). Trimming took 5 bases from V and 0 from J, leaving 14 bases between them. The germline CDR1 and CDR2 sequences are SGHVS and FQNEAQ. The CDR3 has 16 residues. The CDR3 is CASSRRTGSSYNEQFF. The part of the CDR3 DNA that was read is TGTGCCAGCAGCCGGCGGACGGGGAGCTCCTACAATGAG.

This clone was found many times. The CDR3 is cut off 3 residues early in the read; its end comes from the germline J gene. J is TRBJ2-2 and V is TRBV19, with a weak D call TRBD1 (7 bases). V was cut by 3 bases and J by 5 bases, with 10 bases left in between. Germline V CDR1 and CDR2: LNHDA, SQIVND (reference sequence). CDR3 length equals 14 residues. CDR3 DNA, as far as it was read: TGTGCCAGTAGTATGTCAGGGGGGACCGGGGAG. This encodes CASSMSGGTGE. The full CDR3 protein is CASSMSGGTGELFF.

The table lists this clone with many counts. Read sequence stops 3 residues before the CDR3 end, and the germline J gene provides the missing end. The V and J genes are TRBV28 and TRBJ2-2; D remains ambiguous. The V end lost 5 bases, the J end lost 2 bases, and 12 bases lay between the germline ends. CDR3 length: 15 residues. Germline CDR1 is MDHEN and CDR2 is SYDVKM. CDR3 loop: CASSLTPKNTGELFF. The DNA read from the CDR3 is TGTGCCAGCAGTCTAACCCCTAAAAACACCGGGGAG.

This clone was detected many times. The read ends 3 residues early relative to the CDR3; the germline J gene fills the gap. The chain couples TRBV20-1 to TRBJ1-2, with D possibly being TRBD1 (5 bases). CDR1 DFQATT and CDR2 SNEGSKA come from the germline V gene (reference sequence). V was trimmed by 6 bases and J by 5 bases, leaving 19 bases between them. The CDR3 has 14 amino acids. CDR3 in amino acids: CSATPGTAVYGYTF. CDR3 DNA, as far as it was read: TGCAGTGCCACCCCTGGGACTGCCGTTTATGGC.

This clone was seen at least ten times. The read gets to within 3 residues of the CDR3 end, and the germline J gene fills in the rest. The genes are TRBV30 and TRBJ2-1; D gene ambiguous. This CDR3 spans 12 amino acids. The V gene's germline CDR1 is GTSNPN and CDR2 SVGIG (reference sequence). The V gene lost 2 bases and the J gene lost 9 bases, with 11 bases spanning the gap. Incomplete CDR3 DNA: TGTGCCTGGAGTTCCCTTGGGCTTGAG. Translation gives CAWSSLGLE. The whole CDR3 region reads CAWSSLGLEQFF.

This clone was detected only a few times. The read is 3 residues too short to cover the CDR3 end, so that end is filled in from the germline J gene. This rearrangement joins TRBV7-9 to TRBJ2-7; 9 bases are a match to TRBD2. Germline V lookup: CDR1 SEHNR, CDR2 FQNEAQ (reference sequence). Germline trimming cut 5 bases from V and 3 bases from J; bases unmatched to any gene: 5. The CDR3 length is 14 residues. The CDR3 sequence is CASSPSGGHYEQYF. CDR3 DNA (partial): TGTGCCAGCAGCCCCAGCGGGGGGCACTACGAG.

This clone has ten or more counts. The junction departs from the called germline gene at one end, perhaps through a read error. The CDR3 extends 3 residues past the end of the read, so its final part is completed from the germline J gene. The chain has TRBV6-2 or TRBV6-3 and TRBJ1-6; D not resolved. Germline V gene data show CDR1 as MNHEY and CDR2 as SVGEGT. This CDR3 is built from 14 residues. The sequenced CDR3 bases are TGTGCCAGCAGTGACTCCACCTATAATTCACCC. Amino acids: CASSDSTYNSP. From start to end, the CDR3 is CASSDSTYNSPLHF.

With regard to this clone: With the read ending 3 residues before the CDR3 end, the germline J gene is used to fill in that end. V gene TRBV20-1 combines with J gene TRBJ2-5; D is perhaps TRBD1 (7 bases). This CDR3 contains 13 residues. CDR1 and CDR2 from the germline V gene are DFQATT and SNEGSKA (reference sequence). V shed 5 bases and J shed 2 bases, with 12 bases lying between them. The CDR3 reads CSAGGTAQETQYF. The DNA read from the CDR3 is TGCAGTGCTGGCGGGACAGCGCAAGAGACC.